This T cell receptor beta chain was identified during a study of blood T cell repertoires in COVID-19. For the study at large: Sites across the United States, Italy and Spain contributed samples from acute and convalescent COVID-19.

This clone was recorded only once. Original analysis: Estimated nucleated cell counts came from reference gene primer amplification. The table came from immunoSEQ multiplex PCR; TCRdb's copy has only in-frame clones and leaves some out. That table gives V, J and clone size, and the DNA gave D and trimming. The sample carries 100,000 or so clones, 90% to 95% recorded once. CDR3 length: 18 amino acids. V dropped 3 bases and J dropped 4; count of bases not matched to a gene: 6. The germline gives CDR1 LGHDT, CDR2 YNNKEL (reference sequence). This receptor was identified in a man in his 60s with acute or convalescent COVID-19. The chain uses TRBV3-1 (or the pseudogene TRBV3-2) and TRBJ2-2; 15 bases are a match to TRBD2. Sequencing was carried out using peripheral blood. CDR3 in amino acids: CASSHLGLAGGGTGELFF. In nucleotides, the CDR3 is TGTGCCAGCAGCCACCTCGGACTAGCGGGAGGGGGCACCGGGGAGCTGTTTTTT.